This TCR beta chain was identified during a study of tumor T cells in aggressive B-cell lymphoma (dated by TCRdb to about 2017). Libraries were built with the immunoSEQ multiplex PCR assay. TCRdb took this table from immuneACCESS and kept in-frame rearrangements with V and J called. Such tables lack part of the clones; where checked against another copy, unresolved V genes explain under half of the gap, and the rest is unexplained. For this sample there are more than 2,500 clones; over 80% appear just once. The ten largest clones capture less than 5.5% of the sample. Points on this clone: What this receptor recognizes is not known. The record has no base qualities; no much larger clone is one base away.

The CDR3, cysteine through phenylalanine, is 15 amino acids long. Only the CDR3 region is kept as DNA, spanning 45 bases read in frame from base 1. According to the germline V gene, CDR1 reads SGHTA and CDR2 reads FQGNSA. Trimming at the junction amounts to 1 base on V and 0 bases on J, and the germline ends lie 4 bases apart. This clonotype was obtained from an adult with diffuse large B cell lymphoma. Sequences were obtained from tumor tissue. This sequence uses TRBV7-2 and TRBJ2-6; no D segment can be confidently identified. The CDR3 sequence is CASSLDSSGANVLTF. The DNA reads as follows: TGTGCCAGCAGCTTAGATAGCTCTGGGGCCAACGTCCTGACTTTC.